A single sample gave rise to the 28 T cell receptor beta chains below, sequenced in a study of T cell responses to AZD1222 COVID-19 vaccine. TCRdb's table, derived via immunoSEQ multiplex PCR, lists solely in-frame clones and lacks some. The table has just over 60,000 clones, 76% seen once. The material was peripheral blood, obtained on day 0 of AZD1222 vaccination. Source of these receptors: an adult in good health.

The chain links TRBV30 to TRBJ2-1, with TRBD1 identical over 7 bases. CDR3 length equals 14 residues. Germline CDR1 and CDR2: GTSNPN and SVGIG (reference sequence). V gave up 4 bases and J gave up 4 bases; unmatched junction bases: 7. DNA for the CDR3: TGTGCCTGGACAGAGGGGACAGTGTACAATGAGCAGTTCTTC. The encoded protein is CAWTEGTVYNEQFF.

In DNA form, the CDR3 reads TGTGCTAGTGGCCACCGCGGGACAGGGAATCAGCCCCAGCATTTT. This translates into CASGHRGTGNQPQHF. This chain connects TRBV12-5 to TRBJ1-5, with 9 bases matching TRBD1. Per germline, CDR1 LGHNT and CDR2 FRNRAP. This CDR3 contains 15 residues. With V trimmed by 6 bases and J by 4 bases, 7 bases remained unmatched.

This chain connects TRBV7-9 to TRBJ2-7, with 7 bases aligning to TRBD1. CDR3 length: 13 amino acids. J gave up 0 bases and V 4 bases, and 0 bases lay outside the gene matches. CDR1 is SEHNR and CDR2 is FQNEAQ in the germline V gene (reference sequence). The CDR3 bases are TGTGCCAGCAGCTCAGGGGGCTCCTACGAGCAGTACTTC. This gives the protein CASSSGGSYEQYF.

This clone came up a few times. The V call is TRBV28, the J call TRBJ1-6; D remains ambiguous. CDR3 length: 16 residues. CDR1 MDHEN and CDR2 SYDVKM come from the germline V gene. Trimming removed 2 bases at V and 0 bases at J, with 8 bases between. CDR3 sequence: CASSLPDDSYNSPLHF. As DNA, the CDR3 is TGTGCCAGCAGTTTACCAGATGACTCCTATAATTCACCCCTCCACTTT.

This rearrangement joins TRBV20-1 to TRBJ1-2; D not resolved. Germline CDR1 reads DFQATT; CDR2 reads SNEGSKA (reference sequence). The V gene lost 6 bases and the J gene lost 5 bases, with 4 bases spanning the gap. The CDR3 contains 9 residues. The CDR3 bases are TGCAGTGCCGTGTATGGCTACACCTTC. Protein product: CSAVYGYTF.

A few counts support this clone. The chain recombines TRBV3-1 (or the pseudogene TRBV3-2) with TRBJ2-2; 13 bases align to TRBD2. Trimming took 5 bases from V and 4 from J; bases not matched to a gene: 7. The CDR3 spans 17 residues. Per the germline V gene, CDR1 is LGHDT and CDR2 is YNNKEL (reference sequence). The CDR3 DNA reads TGTGCCAGCAGCGACACTAGCGGGGGGGCACTCACCGGGGAGCTGTTTTTT. Translated, it gives CASSDTSGGALTGELFF.

The chain is built from TRBV7-9 and TRBJ1-1; D may be TRBD1 (5 bases). Germline V gene sequence: CDR1 SEHNR, CDR2 FQNEAQ (reference sequence). Trimming took off 1 base at V and 6 bases at J, with 9 bases between the two ends. The CDR3 runs 13 residues. CDR3 in DNA: TGTGCCAGCAGCTTAGTGGGGGAGGCTGAAGCTTTCTTT. Amino acid sequence: CASSLVGEAEAFF.

The J gene is TRBJ2-7, the V gene TRBV5-6; 11 bases line up with TRBD1. CDR3 length equals 14 residues. The germline V gene has CDR1 SGHDT and CDR2 YYEEEE. The trim removed 2 bases at V and 6 bases at J, leaving 4 bases unmatched. The DNA for the CDR3 is TGTGCCAGCAGCTTTGGGACAGGGGGGAGCGAGCAGTACTTC. It specifies CASSFGTGGSEQYF.

The chain joins TRBV27 to TRBJ2-7, with D possibly being TRBD2 (6 bases). The germline V gene has CDR1 MNHEY and CDR2 SMNVEV (reference sequence). This CDR3 comprises 14 residues. The V and J ends lost 4 bases and 3 bases respectively, with 13 bases between them. The CDR3 is CASSYSGGNYEQYF. The DNA of the CDR3 is TGTGCCAGCAGTTACTCCGGGGGAAACTACGAGCAGTACTTC.

V gene TRBV9 combines with J gene TRBJ2-1, with TRBD1 identical over 9 bases. V gave up 4 bases and J gave up 8 bases; unmatched junction bases: 10. The germline V gene encodes CDR1 SGDLS and CDR2 YYNGEE. The CDR3 has 15 residues. The DNA for the CDR3 is TGTGCCAGCAGCCCAACCGGGACAGGGAACTATGAGCAGTTCTTC. Encoded protein: CASSPTGTGNYEQFF.

The V call is TRBV19, the J call TRBJ2-5; D is tentatively TRBD1 or TRBD2 (5 bases each). V lost 4 bases and J lost 1, with 10 bases in between. The CDR3 totals 14 residues. Germline CDR1 and CDR2: LNHDA and SQIVND (reference sequence). This chain's CDR3 is CASSTGLFQETQYF. The CDR3 region has the DNA TGTGCCAGTAGTACGGGGCTCTTCCAAGAGACCCAGTACTTC.

Details on this clone: Within the sample, other DNA sequences also encode this same CDR3. The chain combines TRBV6-5 with TRBJ2-7; weak D call: TRBD1 (6 bases). This CDR3 is 11 amino acids long. Germline CDR1 and CDR2: MNHEY and SVGAGI. V dropped 4 bases and J dropped 6 bases, with 7 bases sitting between them. The CDR3 protein is CASSSGAEQYF. The DNA of the CDR3 is TGTGCCAGCAGTTCAGGGGCCGAGCAGTACTTC.

The chain combines TRBV9 with TRBJ1-5; tentative D call: TRBD1 (5 bases). This CDR3 is built from 14 residues. Trimming took off 0 bases at V and 3 bases at J, with 7 bases between the two ends. Germline lookup yields CDR1 SGDLS and CDR2 YYNGEE. This CDR3 reads CASSVGGDNQPQHF. The CDR3 region has the DNA TGTGCCAGCAGCGTAGGAGGGGACAATCAGCCCCAGCATTTT. The entire variable domain, with the rest obtained from reference TRBV9 and TRBJ1-5, is as follows: DSGVTQTPKHLITATGQRVTLRCSPRSGDLSVYWYQQSLDQGLQFLIQYYNGEERAKGNILERFSAQQFPDLHSELNLSSLELGDSALYFCASSVGGDNQPQHFGDGTRLSIL.

The chain couples TRBV4-2 to TRBJ2-2; 9 bases align to TRBD2. V shed 7 bases and J 10 bases; nucleotides not matched to a gene: 10. The CDR3 runs to 14 residues. Per the germline V gene, CDR1 is LGHNA and CDR2 is YNFKEQ. CDR3 protein: CASTGGLAEQELFF. CDR3 nucleotides: TGTGCCAGCACGGGGGGACTAGCCGAACAGGAGCTGTTTTTT.

V usage is TRBV7-6 and J usage is TRBJ2-3; no clear D. Germline CDR1 is SGHVS and CDR2 is FNYEAQ. Between the trimmed V and J ends, which lost 6 bases and 2 bases, there was a span of 3 bases. This CDR3 spans 11 amino acids. The CDR3 coding sequence is TGTGCCAGCAGTTCCACAGATACGCAGTATTTT. The encoded protein is CASSSTDTQYF.

The J gene is TRBJ1-5, the V gene TRBV30; possible D gene TRBD1, 6 bases. Germline CDR1 and CDR2: GTSNPN and SVGIG (reference sequence). The V end lost 1 base, the J end lost 7 bases, and 11 bases lay between the germline ends. CDR3 length: 13 residues. The CDR3 region is CAWSAGEGQPQHF. The CDR3 bases are TGTGCCTGGAGTGCAGGGGAAGGCCAGCCCCAGCATTTT.

The chain combines TRBV6-4 with TRBJ2-3, with 8 bases matching TRBD1. J gave up 3 bases and V 3 bases, and 5 bases lay outside the gene matches. This CDR3 is 15 amino acids long. Germline values: CDR1 MRHNA, CDR2 SNTAGT. The CDR3 sequence: CASSDGQGATDTQYF. CDR3 DNA sequence: TGTGCCAGCAGTGATGGCCAGGGGGCAACAGATACGCAGTATTTT.

The chain couples TRBV4-3 to TRBJ1-3, with TRBD1 as a possible D gene (6 bases). This CDR3 has 17 residues. The ends were cut back, 0 bases at V and 0 bases at J, with 12 bases in the middle. CDR1 is LGHNA, CDR2 YSLEER, per germline. The CDR3 loop reads CASSQEPGASSGNTIYF. The CDR3 region has the DNA TGCGCCAGCAGCCAAGAACCGGGGGCAAGCTCTGGAAACACCATATATTTT.

V is TRBV12-3 or TRBV12-4 and J is TRBJ1-3, with D uncertain. V was trimmed by 4 bases and J by 1 base, leaving 5 bases between them. This CDR3 is built from 13 residues. For the CDR3, the DNA is TGTGCCAGCAGTTATGGTTCTGGAAACACCATATATTTT. This codes for CASSYGSGNTIYF.

This clone was found once. This chain joins TRBV2 and TRBJ1-1; D call uncertain. This CDR3 is 13 amino acids long. V was pared by 8 bases and J by 2 bases, with 12 bases between. The germline V gene encodes CDR1 SNHLY and CDR2 FYNNEI. In DNA, the CDR3 is TGTGCCAGCCGGAAAACACTTAACACTGAAGCTTTCTTT. Its protein is CASRKTLNTEAFF.

This clone was detected once. V gene TRBV5-4 combines with J gene TRBJ1-1; D gene unclear. CDR3 length: 13 amino acids. The germline gives CDR1 SGHNT, CDR2 YYREEE (reference sequence). V was cut by 2 bases and J by 0 bases, with 5 bases left in between. CDR3 sequence reads: CASSFSLNTEAFF. For the CDR3, the DNA is TGTGCCAGCAGCTTCTCACTGAACACTGAAGCTTTCTTT.

The chain has TRBV2 and TRBJ1-6; no reliable D call. There are 15 residues in the CDR3. Trimming removed 6 bases at V and 6 bases at J, with 15 bases between. Germline V gene lookup returns CDR1 SNHLY and CDR2 FYNNEI. The CDR3 protein is CASRDLDRFNSPLHF. DNA of the CDR3: TGTGCCAGCAGGGACCTGGACCGATTTAATTCACCCCTCCACTTT.

J is TRBJ1-6 and V is TRBV5-6; 7 bases line up with TRBD1. Per the germline V gene, CDR1 is SGHDT and CDR2 is YYEEEE. With V trimmed by 3 bases and J by 10 bases, 4 bases remained unmatched. This CDR3 has 13 amino acids. The chain's CDR3 is CASSSGQLSPLHF. As DNA, the CDR3 is TGTGCCAGCAGCTCGGGACAGTTGTCACCCCTCCACTTT.

This chain joins TRBV6-5 and TRBJ1-2; 8 nucleotides align to TRBD1. V dropped 4 bases and J dropped 0; count of bases not matched to a gene: 1. The CDR3 consists of 14 residues. Per germline, CDR1 MNHEY and CDR2 SVGAGI. Here the CDR3 reads CASSWGQANYGYTF. CDR3 coding DNA: TGTGCCAGCAGTTGGGGACAGGCTAACTATGGCTACACCTTC.

In this sample, this clone turned up once. V and J are TRBV15 and TRBJ1-1; D unresolved. The CDR3 length is 15 residues. Trimming left V 2 bases short and J 7 bases short, with 17 bases between. The V gene's germline CDR1 is LNHNV and CDR2 YYDKDF (reference sequence). The CDR3 is CATSRSDTSAGEAFF. CDR3 bases: TGTGCCACCAGCAGATCAGACACCTCGGCAGGTGAAGCTTTCTTT.

V usage is TRBV10-3 and J usage is TRBJ2-7; 7 nucleotides line up with TRBD2. The CDR3 has 14 amino acids. The V gene's germline CDR1 is ENHRY and CDR2 SYGVKD. Trimming removed 6 bases from V and 5 bases from J; junction bases left unmatched: 10. The CDR3 protein is CAIRGRGGMDEQYF. The CDR3 DNA follows: TGTGCCATCAGAGGTCGCGGGGGTATGGACGAGCAGTACTTC.

This clone was observed a single time. This chain links TRBV19 with TRBJ1-2; 8 bases are shared with TRBD1. After removal of 6 bases from V and 4 bases from J, the junction contained 7 bases not matched to a gene. This CDR3 comprises 14 residues. CDR1 and CDR2 from the germline V gene are LNHDA and SQIVND (reference sequence). DNA of the CDR3: TGTGCCAGTAGCCTACAGGGGGGAGCCTATGGCTACACCTTC. This gives the protein CASSLQGGAYGYTF.

The chain combines TRBV4-3 with TRBJ1-2; D unresolved. Germline CDR1 LGHNA, CDR2 YSLEER. This CDR3 has 15 amino acids. Trimming removed 0 bases from V and 2 bases from J, with 10 bases in between. This chain's CDR3 is CASSQDPLGNYGYTF. The DNA for the CDR3 is TGCGCCAGCAGCCAAGATCCTCTGGGAAACTATGGCTACACCTTC.